These T cell receptor beta chains were read from a single sample in a study of blood T cell repertoires in COVID-19. This table comes from immunoSEQ multiplex PCR, and its TCRdb copy is limited to in-frame clones, with some not included. The sample lists around 69,000 clones, about 86% occurring once. The sample consisted of peripheral blood. The origin of the receptors is a man aged 50 or older with active COVID-19. CDR3s include the opening cysteine and the closing phenylalanine or tryptophan. D genes are given only for firm matches. Size is stated for part of the rows, as once, few or many counts, or as a class when the clone is expanded.

j_call	v_call	clone_size	d_call	cdr3_nt	cdr3_aa
TRBJ1-3	TRBV29-1	once	TRBD1	TGCAGCACGGGGGACAGCTCTGGAAACACCATATATTTT	CSTGDSSGNTIYF
TRBJ1-6	TRBV2	-	-	TGTGCCAGCAAGTCCAGGGTAGCTGGGGCACCCCTCCACTTT	CASKSRVAGAPLHF
TRBJ1-5	TRBV20-1	-	-	TGCAGTGCTAGTGCGGGGGGTGTTAGCAATCAGCCCCAGCATTTT	CSASAGGVSNQPQHF
TRBJ2-1	TRBV7-9	-	TRBD1	TGTGCCAGCAGCCCCCCTTTGCGACAGGGCCCCTACAATGAGCAGTTCTTC	CASSPPLRQGPYNEQFF
TRBJ2-7	TRBV6-1	-	TRBD1	TGTGCCAGCACTGAATCGGACAGGGGGAGCGAGCAGTACTTC	CASTESDRGSEQYF
TRBJ2-4	TRBV9	-	TRBD2	TGTGCCAGCAGCGTAGAGGGTCAGGGAGGGAACATTCAGTACTTC	CASSVEGQGGNIQYF
TRBJ1-2	TRBV5-4	-	-	TGTGCCAGCAGCTCGGACAGTGGGATTGGCTACACCTTC	CASSSDSGIGYTF
TRBJ1-1	TRBV19	-	-	TGTGCCAGTAGAAACCCCCAGGGAATGAACACTGAAGCTTTCTTT	CASRNPQGMNTEAFF
TRBJ2-1	TRBV2	-	-	TGTGCCAGCAAGCCCGGGGGTAGCGGACGGCAGTTCTTC	CASKPGGSGRQFF
TRBJ2-7	TRBV14	-	-	TGTGCCAGCAGCCTGACGGGGGGCGGGGAGCAGTACTTC	CASSLTGGGEQYF
TRBJ2-1	TRBV5-4	once	TRBD1	TGTGCCAGCAGCCTGCGAGGGGGCCCAGGGGCCTACAATGAGCAGTTCTTC	CASSLRGGPGAYNEQFF
TRBJ1-5	TRBV19	-	-	TGTGCCAGTAGTATGACCAGGGGCGCGAGCAATCAGCCCCAGCATTTT	CASSMTRGASNQPQHF
TRBJ2-3	TRBV9	once	-	TGTGCCAGCAGCGTATCAGGGGTTAGCACAGATACGCAGTATTTT	CASSVSGVSTDTQYF
TRBJ2-2	TRBV9	-	-	TGTGCCAGCAGCGTTGGGGGGACGAACACCGGGGAGCTGTTTTTT	CASSVGGTNTGELFF
TRBJ2-2	TRBV5-5	-	-	TGTGCCAGCAGCACAGCAGCGAACACCGGGGAGCTGTTTTTT	CASSTAANTGELFF
TRBJ1-2	TRBV29-1	-	-	TGCAGCGTTTCTGAGGATGGCTACACCTTC	CSVSEDGYTF
TRBJ2-3	TRBV28	-	-	TGTGCCAGCAGGGTGGGGGCTCCTAGCACAGATACGCAGTATTTT	CASRVGAPSTDTQYF
TRBJ1-4	TRBV7-9	-	-	TGTGCCAGCAGCCCAAACAGTGGTTATGAAAAACTGTTTTTT	CASSPNSGYEKLFF
TRBJ2-2	TRBV29-1	-	TRBD1	TGCAGCGTTGGGACAGGGGCGAACACCGGGGAGCTGTTTTTT	CSVGTGANTGELFF
TRBJ1-2	TRBV3-1/TRBV3-2	-	TRBD1	TGTGCCAGCAGCCAAGGGACAGGGGAATATGGCTACACCTTC	CASSQGTGEYGYTF
TRBJ2-1	TRBV12-3/TRBV12-4	-	-	TGTGCCAGCAGTCCTCGCTACAATGAGCAGTTCTTC	CASSPRYNEQFF
TRBJ2-1	TRBV7-9	-	TRBD2	TGTGCCAGCAGTCATTGGATCGGAGGGACTAGCGGTCGAGGGGAGCAGTTCTTC	CASSHWIGGTSGRGEQFF
TRBJ2-1	TRBV5-4	-	TRBD1	TGTGCCAGCAGCTTGGGGGACAGGGTGGGTGAGCAGTTCTTC	CASSLGDRVGEQFF
TRBJ1-5	TRBV6-1	-	-	TGTGCCAGCAACCCACAGGAAAACAATCAGCCCCAGCATTTT	CASNPQENNQPQHF
TRBJ2-1	TRBV7-8	-	TRBD2	TGTGCCAGCAGCCACACCGAACCCGGACTAGATCGTGAGCAGTTCTTC	CASSHTEPGLDREQFF
TRBJ1-6	TRBV13	-	-	TGTGCCAGCACCCGGGGTGGGCTCCCGAGCTCCTATAATTCACCCCTCCACTTT	CASTRGGLPSSYNSPLHF
TRBJ2-1	TRBV7-8	-	TRBD2	TGTGCCAGCAGCTCCAGGTGGAGCGGGGTGATGAGCTCCTACAATGAGCAGTTCTTC	CASSSRWSGVMSSYNEQFF
TRBJ1-2	TRBV3-1/TRBV3-2	once	-	TGTGCCAGCAGCCAAGCTGGCAGGGGCTATGGCTACACCTTC	CASSQAGRGYGYTF
TRBJ2-2	TRBV19	-	TRBD2	TGTGCCAGTAGACCTAGCGGGATAGCCGGGGAGCTGTTTTTT	CASRPSGIAGELFF
TRBJ1-3	TRBV7-3	-	TRBD1	TGTGCCAGCAGCTTTGAGCGGGCAGGGGGTTATGGAAACACCATATATTTT	CASSFERAGGYGNTIYF
TRBJ1-2	TRBV7-8	-	-	TGTGCCAGCAGCCCAGGGCTAAACTATGGCTACACCTTC	CASSPGLNYGYTF
TRBJ2-3	TRBV6-4	-	TRBD1	TGTGCCAGCAGCCCCGGGACAGGGGGCACAGATACGCAGTATTTT	CASSPGTGGTDTQYF
TRBJ2-3	TRBV27	-	TRBD1	TGTGCCAGCAGCCACTCCCTCCGGACAGGGGACACAGATACGCAGTATTTT	CASSHSLRTGDTDTQYF
TRBJ1-1	TRBV18	once	-	TGTGCCAGCTCATTAAACCCAGAGAACACTGAAGCTTTCTTT	CASSLNPENTEAFF
TRBJ1-5	TRBV10-3	-	-	TGTGCCATCAGTGTGGACGGGCAGGGGCAGCCCCAGCATTTT	CAISVDGQGQPQHF
TRBJ1-5	TRBV7-8	-	TRBD1	TGTGCCAGCGCAAAAGGGACAGGGGGTACCAATCAGCCCCAGCATTTT	CASAKGTGGTNQPQHF
TRBJ1-4	TRBV5-1	-	TRBD1	TGCGCCAGCAGCTTCCGGGACAGGGATGAAAAACTGTTTTTT	CASSFRDRDEKLFF
TRBJ1-4	TRBV5-4	-	-	TGTGCCAGCAGCTTGGGACGGGAAAATGAAAAACTGTTTTTT	CASSLGRENEKLFF
TRBJ2-1	TRBV7-2	-	-	TGTGCCAGCAGCTTAGCCTACTCACGCGATGAGCAGTTCTTC	CASSLAYSRDEQFF
TRBJ2-7	TRBV6-5	-	-	TGTGCCAGCAGTCCGACAGGAGGTGGCGAGCAGTACTTC	CASSPTGGGEQYF
TRBJ2-1	TRBV7-8	once	-	TGTGCCAGCAGCTCGGGACTTCTCTACAATGAGCAGTTCTTC	CASSSGLLYNEQFF